Each of the 26 T cell receptor beta chains below was sequenced from the same sample in a study of blood T cell repertoires in COVID-19. Assay: immunoSEQ multiplex PCR; the TCRdb copy retains only in-frame clones and omits some. The repertoire includes approximately 200,000 clones, about 85% of them detected once, and under 20% sits in the top ten. Sequencing was performed on PBMCs or T cells enriched from blood (not recorded which). The receptors were sampled from a man aged 40-50 years who had recovered from COVID-19.

This clone came up a few times. V gene TRBV4-1 combines with J gene TRBJ2-7, with D perhaps TRBD1 (6 bases). The CDR3 has 17 amino acids. Germline assignment: CDR1 MGHRA and CDR2 YSYEKL. V was trimmed by 3 bases and J by 3 bases, leaving 21 bases between them. The CDR3 nucleotides are TGCGCCAGCAGCCACCTCTGGCCCGGGACACTAAACTACGAGCAGTACTTC. The encoded protein is CASSHLWPGTLNYEQYF.

The chain recombines TRBV2 with TRBJ1-2; D is uncertain. Trimming took 0 bases from V and 4 from J, leaving 18 bases between them. The CDR3 contains 17 residues. The germline CDR1 and CDR2 sequences are SNHLY and FYNNEI. In DNA form, the CDR3 reads TGTGCCAGCAGTGAAGCGCGGGAGGGCCCCCTATCCTATGGCTACACCTTC. Amino acid sequence: CASSEAREGPLSYGYTF. The full variable domain, with the rest looked up from reference TRBV2 and TRBJ1-2, is EPEVTQTPSHQVTQMGQEVILRCVPISNHLYFYWYRQILGQKVEFLVSFYNNEISEKSEIFDDQFSVERPDGSNFTLKIRSTKLEDSAMYFCASSEAREGPLSYGYTFGSGTRLTVV.

The chain combines TRBV3-1 (or the pseudogene TRBV3-2) with TRBJ1-3; D may be TRBD1 (5 bases). CDR1 and CDR2 (germline): LGHDT, YNNKEL (reference sequence). The CDR3 is 16 residues long. Trimming shortened V by 2 bases and J by 2 bases, and 13 bases separated the two germline ends. The CDR3 loop is CASSQWGRIAGNTIYF. In DNA form, the CDR3 reads TGTGCCAGCAGCCAATGGGGCAGAATCGCTGGAAACACCATATATTTT.

V is TRBV7-2 and J is TRBJ2-7, with 9 bases aligning to TRBD1. V was clipped by 4 bases and J by 5 bases; unmatched bases: 6. CDR1 and CDR2 from the germline V gene are SGHTA and FQGNSA. This CDR3 region has 14 residues. The CDR3, as DNA: TGTGCCAGCAGCTCGGGACAGGGTTGGGACGAGCAGTACTTC. Its protein is CASSSGQGWDEQYF.

This clone was counted a single time. This rearrangement joins TRBV5-1 to TRBJ1-4; D remains ambiguous. This CDR3 has 15 amino acids. Germline V gives CDR1 SGHRS, CDR2 YFSETQ. Trimming stripped 6 bases from V and 3 bases from J, with 15 bases between. The CDR3 spells CASTPVAGSNEKLFF. The CDR3, as DNA: TGCGCCAGCACACCCGTGGCGGGGTCTAATGAAAAACTGTTTTTT. The full variable domain, rest sourced from reference TRBV5-1 and TRBJ1-4, is KAGVTQTPRYLIKTRGQQVTLSCSPISGHRSVSWYQQTPGQGLQFLFEYFSETQRNKGNFPGRFSGRQFSNSRSEMNVSTLELGDSALYLCASTPVAGSNEKLFFGSGTQLSVL.

CDR3 DNA: TGTGCCAGTAGTACCCAGACAGGGGGTCATGAAAAACTGTTTTTT. Translating gives CASSTQTGGHEKLFF. The genes are TRBV19 and TRBJ1-4; 9 bases match TRBD1. This CDR3 has 15 residues. Looked up from germline, CDR1 is LNHDA and CDR2 is SQIVND (reference sequence). The ends lost 4 bases at V and 6 bases at J; junction bases unmatched: 6.

This chain connects TRBV5-1 to TRBJ2-5, with 7 bases identical to TRBD1. This CDR3 comprises 15 residues. Germline V lookup: CDR1 SGHRS, CDR2 YFSETQ. Trimming removed 6 bases from V and 5 bases from J; junction bases left unmatched: 13. The CDR3 DNA reads as TGCGCCAGCAACCGCAGAGGGGGCCTTGAGGAGACCCAGTACTTC. Translating it yields CASNRRGGLEETQYF.

The V gene is TRBV3-1 (or the pseudogene TRBV3-2), the J gene TRBJ2-7, with 9 bases aligning to TRBD2. The V segment lost 0 bases and the J segment 4 bases; nucleotides outside the gene matches: 10. CDR1 is LGHDT, CDR2 YNNKEL, per germline (reference sequence). The CDR3 has 17 residues. The CDR3 DNA sequence: TGTGCCAGCAGCCAAGACATTGGCGGGAGGGCCGCGTACGAGCAGTACTTC. Translated, it gives CASSQDIGGRAAYEQYF.

The chain uses TRBV28 and TRBJ2-7, with TRBD1 identical over 9 bases. The V segment lost 7 bases and the J segment 5 bases; nucleotides outside the gene matches: 15. CDR1 and CDR2 from the germline V gene are MDHEN and SYDVKM. The CDR3 contains 16 residues. The CDR3 DNA reads TGTGCCAGCACCACCATCGGGACAGGGATAAGTCACGAGCAGTACTTC. This translates into CASTTIGTGISHEQYF.

The chain uses TRBV11-3 and TRBJ2-7, with D perhaps matching TRBD1 (5 bases). In germline, CDR1 is SGHNT, CDR2 YENEEA. V lost 3 bases to trimming and J lost 6 bases, with 9 bases between them. This CDR3 region has 12 residues. CDR3 residues: CASSFVGREQYF. The CDR3, as DNA: TGTGCCAGCAGCTTTGTGGGGCGCGAGCAGTACTTC.

The CDR3 loop is CASSLLPRAGGGGELFF. The CDR3 DNA is TGTGCCAGCAGCTTACTCCCCCGGGCTGGGGGCGGCGGGGAGCTGTTTTTT. The chain uses TRBV7-3 and TRBJ2-2; maybe TRBD1 (6 bases). The CDR3 has 17 amino acids. Germline CDR1 and CDR2: SGHTA and FQGTGA. V was trimmed by 2 bases and J by 7 bases, leaving 20 bases between them.

This clone was seen many times. The junction departs from germline at one end; a sequencing error may be responsible. This chain joins TRBV10-3 and TRBJ2-1; 10 bases agree with TRBD2. The CDR3 is made up of 12 amino acids. Looked up from germline, CDR1 is ENHRY and CDR2 is SYGVKD. CDR3 region: CAISTGTSERFF. Written as DNA, the CDR3 is TGTGCCATCAGTACCGGGACTAGCGAGCGGTTCTTC.

J is TRBJ2-7 and V is TRBV5-1; weak D call: TRBD1 (6 bases). Trimming pared 4 bases from V and 2 bases from J, leaving 13 bases between. Looked up from germline, CDR1 is SGHRS and CDR2 is YFSETQ. This CDR3 contains 14 residues. The CDR3 DNA is TGCGCCAGCAGCGAACTCTCAGGGGCCTACGAGCAGTACTTC. This sequence encodes CASSELSGAYEQYF. The full variable domain, in which reference TRBV5-1 and TRBJ2-7 provide the parts outside the CDR3, is KAGVTQTPRYLIKTRGQQVTLSCSPISGHRSVSWYQQTPGQGLQFLFEYFSETQRNKGNFPGRFSGRQFSNSRSEMNVSTLELGDSALYLCASSELSGAYEQYFGPGTRLTVT.

The V gene is TRBV11-2, the J gene TRBJ2-4, with D maybe TRBD1 (6 bases). Germline CDR1 reads SGHAT; CDR2 reads FQNNGV. There are 16 residues in the CDR3. V shed 4 bases and J shed 0 bases, with 13 bases lying between them. The CDR3 nucleotides are TGTGCCAGCAGCTCGCAGGGGACCCTAGCCAAAAACATTCAGTACTTC. It yields the protein CASSSQGTLAKNIQYF.

The table lists this clone with a few counts. This chain links TRBV7-6 with TRBJ2-7; D gene ambiguous. CDR3 length: 14 residues. CDR1 and CDR2 from the germline V gene are SGHVS and FNYEAQ. V was trimmed by 4 bases and J by 0 bases, leaving 10 bases between them. CDR3 sequence reads: CASSSTQSSYEQYF. The DNA of the CDR3 is TGTGCCAGCAGCTCCACACAGAGCTCCTACGAGCAGTACTTC.

The chain joins TRBV4-2 to TRBJ2-3, with TRBD2 matching over 8 bases. The CDR3 totals 15 residues. The V gene end was trimmed by 0 bases and the J gene end by 3 bases; junction bases not matched to a gene: 2. Germline V gene data show CDR1 as LGHNA and CDR2 as YNFKEQ. CDR3 in amino acids: CASSQDGTRTDTQYF. The CDR3 bases are TGTGCCAGCAGCCAAGATGGGACTAGAACAGATACGCAGTATTTT.

The chain has TRBV12-5 and TRBJ1-5, with D perhaps TRBD1 (5 bases). Germline loops: CDR1 LGHNT, CDR2 FRNRAP. The V and J ends lost 1 base and 4 bases respectively, with 8 bases between them. The CDR3 totals 14 residues. CDR3 loop: CASGLGQQNQPQHF. CDR3 coding DNA: TGTGCTAGTGGTTTGGGACAGCAAAATCAGCCCCAGCATTTT.

This chain links TRBV29-1 with TRBJ1-2, with TRBD1 as a possible D gene (5 bases). Trimming shortened V by 7 bases and J by 6 bases, and 18 bases separated the two germline ends. Per the germline V gene, CDR1 is SQVTM and CDR2 is ANQGSEA. CDR3 length: 13 amino acids. The DNA for the CDR3 is TGCAGCGGACCGGGACTACGGACGGATGGCTACACCTTC. Its protein is CSGPGLRTDGYTF.

V gene TRBV5-1 combines with J gene TRBJ2-7; D perhaps matches TRBD1 (6 bases). Looked up from germline, CDR1 is SGHRS and CDR2 is YFSETQ. Trimming cost V 3 bases and J 8 bases, with 15 bases left between them. This CDR3 comprises 13 residues. The chain's CDR3 is CASSSRTEEKQYF. CDR3 coding DNA: TGCGCCAGCAGCTCCCGGACAGAGGAAAAGCAGTACTTC.

The chain carries TRBV29-1 and TRBJ1-2; the match to TRBD1 covers 8 bases. CDR1 is SQVTM and CDR2 is ANQGSEA in the germline V gene. Trimming at V came to 6 bases and at J to 7 bases, leaving 7 bases not matched to a gene. CDR3 length: 12 amino acids. In DNA form, the CDR3 reads TGCAGCGTAACGACAGGGGCGGGTGGCTACACCTTC. This sequence encodes CSVTTGAGGYTF.

This clone was recorded once. This chain joins TRBV23-1 and TRBJ2-7; 10 positions match TRBD1. TRBV23-1 falls under the ORF class, with uncertain function. Trimming removed 4 bases from V and 5 bases from J; junction bases left unmatched: 8. This CDR3 region has 15 residues. The CDR3 loop is CASSRGGTGVDEQYF. Written as DNA, the CDR3 is TGCGCCAGCAGTCGCGGGGGGACAGGGGTCGACGAGCAGTACTTC.

The V gene is TRBV11-2, the J gene TRBJ2-5; TRBD1 might be the D (5 bases). This CDR3 has 16 amino acids. V was trimmed by 3 bases and J by 5 bases, leaving 19 bases between them. Germline CDR1 and CDR2: SGHAT and FQNNGV. The DNA of the CDR3 is TGTGCCAGCAGCTTCTCCATGGACACCTCTGGGGAGACCCAGTACTTC. Translated, it gives CASSFSMDTSGETQYF.

The rearrangement joins TRBV27 to TRBJ2-3; 7 nucleotides align to TRBD2. V lost 8 bases to trimming and J lost 4 bases; unmatched junction nucleotides: 9. The CDR3 spans 14 residues. Germline V gene data show CDR1 as MNHEY and CDR2 as SMNVEV (reference sequence). The CDR3 DNA is TGTGCCAGCCGGGTGGGCGGGAGCCCAGATACGCAGTATTTT. This gives the protein CASRVGGSPDTQYF.

The chain links TRBV7-9 to TRBJ2-7; tentatively, D is TRBD1 (6 bases). V was cut by 6 bases and J by 2 bases, with 14 bases left in between. The CDR3 is 14 residues long. Per germline, CDR1 SEHNR and CDR2 FQNEAQ (reference sequence). CDR3 loop: CASSQGRTAYEQYF. The CDR3 bases are TGTGCCAGCAGTCAAGGCCGGACAGCCTACGAGCAGTACTTC.

The chain employs TRBV29-1 and TRBJ1-2; no clear D. Germline V gives CDR1 SQVTM, CDR2 ANQGSEA. Trimming left V 4 bases short and J 4 bases short, with 10 bases between. The CDR3 extends over 12 amino acids. This chain's CDR3 is CSVGQAGYGYTF. The CDR3 DNA reads TGCAGCGTTGGGCAGGCTGGCTATGGCTACACCTTC. The entire variable domain, with the rest obtained from reference TRBV29-1 and TRBJ1-2, is as follows: SAVISQKPSRDICQRGTSLTIQCQVDSQVTMMFWYRQQPGQSLTLIATANQGSEATYESGFVIDKFPISRPNLTFSTLTVSNMSPEDSSIYLCSVGQAGYGYTFGSGTRLTVV.

V is TRBV24-1 and J is TRBJ2-3; D perhaps matches TRBD2 (6 bases). Germline CDR1 and CDR2: KGHDR and SFDVKD. Trimming removed 7 bases at V and 5 bases at J, with 15 bases between. This CDR3 is built from 14 residues. The CDR3 loop reads CATSDLIGGDTQYF. The CDR3 DNA sequence: TGTGCCACCAGCGATCTCATCGGGGGAGATACGCAGTATTTT.